This is a list of T cell receptor beta chains from one sample in a study of beta chain features in type 1 diabetes. The repertoire was sequenced with immunoSEQ multiplex PCR; TCRdb's copy has only in-frame clones and lacks some. The sample holds fewer than 450,000 clones, around an eighth seen once. The sequencing sample was made of naive CD4+ T cells from blood. These receptors all stem from a young woman with type 1 diabetes. Each CDR3 is given with its conserved first and last residue. The D gene is left open where the match is weak. Rows may omit the clone size; those that give it use once, few, many or a size class.

TRBJ2-6 NA few TRBV5-1 TGCGCCAGCAGCTTGGCCCTTACAGGTGGCTCTGGGGCCAACGTCCTGACTTTC CASSLALTGGSGANVLTF
TRBJ2-5 TRBD2 NA TRBV7-9 TGTGCCAGCAGCTTCGGGGGGGGGTTCGCAGAGACCCAGTACTTC CASSFGGGFAETQYF
TRBJ2-1 TRBD2 few TRBV19 TGTGCCAGTAGTCGGACTAGCGGGAGCCACTACAATGAGCAGTTCTTC CASSRTSGSHYNEQFF
TRBJ2-1 TRBD1 few TRBV18 TGTGCCAGCTCTTATACAGGGGGCAGTGAGCAGTTCTTC CASSYTGGSEQFF
TRBJ2-1 TRBD2 few TRBV9 TGTGCCAGCAGCTCGAGCGGGGCCTTCCACAATGAGCAGTTCTTC CASSSSGAFHNEQFF
TRBJ2-3 TRBD1 few TRBV18 TGTGCCAGCTCATCTTCCGGGACAGCCACAGATACGCAGTATTTT CASSSSGTATDTQYF
TRBJ1-2 TRBD1 NA TRBV5-6 TGTGCCAGCTCTGACAGGGGGCGGTATGGCTACACCTTC CASSDRGRYGYTF
TRBJ2-2 TRBD2 few TRBV6-1 TGTGCCAGCAGTGTCCGACTAGCGGGGTACACCGGGGAGCTGTTTTTT CASSVRLAGYTGELFF
TRBJ2-2 NA NA TRBV15 TGTGCCACCAGCAGAGTGAGGGGGAGATCGAACACCGGGGAGCTGTTTTTT CATSRVRGRSNTGELFF
TRBJ2-7 TRBD1 NA TRBV6-5 TGTGCCAGCAGTCCCATTCCGGGACAGAAGTTATTC CASSPIPGQKLF
TRBJ2-1 TRBD1 NA TRBV7-3 TGTGCCAGCAGCTTAGGGACAGGGGGAAATGAGCAGTTCTTC CASSLGTGGNEQFF
TRBJ2-2 NA few TRBV4-3 TGCGCCAGCAGCCAAGAGGGGGGGCGCACCGGGGAGCTGTTTTTT CASSQEGGRTGELFF
TRBJ1-1 NA few TRBV5-1 TGCGCCAGCAGCTTGGTGGCGGGACGAAACACTGAAGCTTTCTTT CASSLVAGRNTEAFF
TRBJ2-1 TRBD2 few TRBV9 TGTGCCAGCAGCGTAGCTGCGACTAGCTTCCATGAGCAGTTCTTC CASSVAATSFHEQFF
TRBJ2-4 NA NA TRBV10-3 TGTGCCACCGGGGAACACAAACTCGCCAAAAACATTCAGTACTTC CATGEHKLAKNIQYF
TRBJ2-1 NA NA TRBV7-3 TGTGCCAGCAGCTTAGGGAGCCCTGGGTACAATGAGCAGTTCTTC CASSLGSPGYNEQFF
TRBJ2-7 NA few TRBV5-1 TGCGCCAGCAGCTTGAGGAGCAGGGGACCTACGACATCCTACGAGCAGTACTTC CASSLRSRGPTTSYEQYF
TRBJ2-4 TRBD1 NA TRBV29-1 TGCAGCGTTCACCCGGGACAGGGGGCTTACATTCAGTACTTC CSVHPGQGAYIQYF
TRBJ2-3 NA NA TRBV7-2 TGTGCCAGCAGCTTAGTGGTTAGCCCCCTCACAGATACGCAGTATTTT CASSLVVSPLTDTQYF
TRBJ2-3 NA NA TRBV7-6 TGTGCCAGCAGCTCTCCGGAGGGCGCGGCCACAGATACGCAGTATTTT CASSSPEGAATDTQYF
TRBJ2-4 NA NA TRBV6-5 TGTGCCAGCAGGAAAGACAGAGCCAAAAACATTCAGTACTTC CASRKDRAKNIQYF
TRBJ2-3 TRBD2 NA TRBV10-3 TGTGCCATCAACCAGCGGGAGATAGATACGCAGTATTTT CAINQREIDTQYF
TRBJ2-7 NA few TRBV5-1 TGCGCCAGCAGAGTAACCCTATCTTCCTACGAGCAGTACTTC CASRVTLSSYEQYF
TRBJ2-6 NA NA TRBV19 TGTGCCAGTAGTAAAGGACAGTTCTCTGGGGCCAACGTCCTGACTTTC CASSKGQFSGANVLTF
TRBJ2-6 NA NA TRBV9 TGTGCCAGCAGCCTGGGAGGATCTGGGGCCAACGTCCTGACTTTC CASSLGGSGANVLTF
TRBJ2-7 NA NA TRBV30 TGTGCCTGGAGTGTAGCTCCTACCCCCTCCTACGAGCAGTACTTC CAWSVAPTPSYEQYF
TRBJ1-2 NA NA TRBV29-1 TGCAGCGCCTCGGACTATGGCTACACCTTC CSASDYGYTF
TRBJ2-7 TRBD1 NA TRBV7-9 TGTGCCAGCAGCTCCTCAGGGGGCGAGCAGTACTTC CASSSSGGEQYF
TRBJ2-4 TRBD1 few TRBV28 TGTGCCAGCAGGGGACAGGGGTCAAACATTCAGTACTTC CASRGQGSNIQYF
TRBJ2-1 NA NA TRBV11-2 TGTGCCAGCAGCAAAATCGAAGGGGATTGGCCCTACAATGAGCAGTTCTTC CASSKIEGDWPYNEQFF
TRBJ2-5 TRBD1 NA TRBV27 TGTGCCAGCCGGAGACAGGGGAACGGTGGAGAGACCCAGTACTTC CASRRQGNGGETQYF
TRBJ1-1 TRBD1 NA TRBV5-4 TGTGCCAGCAGCTCGCGACAGGGGGCGCGGGTAAATGAAGCTTTCTTT CASSSRQGARVNEAFF
TRBJ2-4 TRBD2 few TRBV28 TGTGCCAGCAGTACCTCTAGCGGACTAGCCAAAAACATTCAGTACTTC CASSTSSGLAKNIQYF
TRBJ2-6 NA NA TRBV28 TGTGCCAGCAGTCTGGGGGGTTCTGGGGCCAACGTCCTGACTTTC CASSLGGSGANVLTF
TRBJ2-1 TRBD2 NA TRBV9 TGTGCCAGCAGCCCGTCGACTAGCCGCCCCTACAATGAGCAGTTCTTC CASSPSTSRPYNEQFF
TRBJ2-1 NA few TRBV11-2 TGTGCCAGCAGCTTAGAATCGAGCGGTTACAATGAGCAGTTCTTC CASSLESSGYNEQFF
TRBJ1-2 NA NA TRBV6-6 TGTGCCAGCAGCAGGATTCCGGGACTAAGCTATGGCTACACCTTC CASSRIPGLSYGYTF
TRBJ2-7 TRBD2 few TRBV5-1 TGCGCCAGCAGCTTGTGGCGAGCGGGAGGATCCTACGAGCAGTACTTC CASSLWRAGGSYEQYF
TRBJ2-3 NA NA TRBV9 TGTGCCAGCAGCGTAGTAGCGTCAGTGAGAGATACGCAGTATTTT CASSVVASVRDTQYF
TRBJ2-4 NA NA TRBV7-9 TGTGCCAGCAGCTTAGATAGGGCCGGACTAGCCAAAAACATTCAGTACTTC CASSLDRAGLAKNIQYF
TRBJ2-1 TRBD2 NA TRBV5-1 TGCGCCAGCAGCCCACCTGGACTAGCGGGAGGCAATGAGCAGTTCTTC CASSPPGLAGGNEQFF
TRBJ1-1 NA NA TRBV5-1 TGCGCCAGCAGCTTGGCAGGGTTCACGGATGAAGCTTTCTTT CASSLAGFTDEAFF
TRBJ2-1 TRBD1 few TRBV25-1 TGTGCCAGCGTGGACAGGGTGTCCTACAATGAGCAGTTCTTC CASVDRVSYNEQFF
TRBJ1-2 NA NA TRBV7-2 TGTGCCAGCAGCCTACATGGAGGGGGCTACACCTTC CASSLHGGGYTF
TRBJ2-1 NA few TRBV11-2 TGTGCCAGCAGCCCAATTAAGTCAGTTTCCAATGAGCAGTTCTTC CASSPIKSVSNEQFF
TRBJ2-3 NA few TRBV5-1 TGCGCCAGCAGCTTGGTAGATCCCGGAGATACGCAGTATTTT CASSLVDPGDTQYF
TRBJ1-2 NA NA TRBV5-4 TGTGCCAGCAGCCCAGGACAGCCGGGGGGCTATGGCTACACCTTC CASSPGQPGGYGYTF
TRBJ2-5 NA NA TRBV9 TGTGCCAGCAGCGCCAGAATGATCAGGGGGACGAGCGGGAGCCCAGAGACCCAGTACTTC CASSARMIRGTSGSPETQYF
TRBJ2-1 NA few TRBV28 TGTGCCAGCAGGCACCAGGGCCCGGGAGTCGCTGAGCAGTTCTTC CASRHQGPGVAEQFF
TRBJ2-5 NA NA TRBV30 TGTGCCTGGATGGCCCGGGGGAGGCACCAAGAGACCCAGTACTTC CAWMARGRHQETQYF